The text below deals with one T cell receptor (beta chain). These data come from a study of Ad26.COV2.S vaccination and SARS-CoV-2 variants. Study-wide background: Ad26.COV2.S, an intramuscular injection, was given once or twice 56 days apart.

Treatment meaning: roughly 18 received Ad26.COV2.S at low or high dose, single or two shots; about five received placebo; per-sample allocation not given. Day 63 following the first vaccine or placebo injection was when the samples were taken. The vaccine antigen was prefusion-stabilized Wuhan SARS-CoV-2 spike. TCRdb's table, derived via immunoSEQ multiplex PCR, lists solely in-frame clones and lacks some. The sample records some 340,000 clones, around 84% being singletons. The CDR3 sequence is 16 residues long. The V and J ends lost 2 bases and 4 bases, in that order; junction bases with no gene match: 5. Germline CDR1 reads MGHRA; CDR2 reads YSYEKL.

The material sequenced was peripheral blood, taken in a trial of Ad26.COV2.S vaccine versus placebo. The chain couples TRBV4-1 to TRBJ1-5, with 10 bases fitting TRBD1. The origin of this receptor is a person aged 18-65 years who received the Ad26.COV2.S COVID-19 vaccine or a placebo. The CDR3 region is CASSQFRDRGNQPQHF. The CDR3 DNA is TGCGCCAGCAGCCAATTCCGGGACAGGGGTAATCAGCCCCAGCATTTT.